This T cell receptor (beta chain) was sequenced for a study of CD8 T cells in ankylosing spondylitis. Scientists made TCR beta libraries using quantitative 5'-RACE with molecular barcodes. TCRdb passed the 5' RACE reads through MiXCR, listing each CDR3 protein once. The sample carries 750,000 to 850,000 distinct CDR3 sequences, approximately 12% recorded once. General study results and limits: In ankylosing spondylitis blood, a motif of roughly eight highly homologous TCR beta variants appeared characteristic.

The germline CDR1 and CDR2 sequences are LGHNA and YNFKEQ. The CDR3 sequence is 15 residues long. The V and J ends lost 4 bases and 4 bases, in that order; junction bases with no gene match: 10. Turning to this clonotype: The antigen remains unidentified.

Source material: blood, either unsorted or a sorted T cell fraction (not recorded which). This sequence was found in a male donor with ankylosing spondylitis. The genes are TRBV4-2 and TRBJ2-7, with 7 bases that match TRBD1. Written as DNA, the CDR3 is TGTGCCAGCAGCCCTCAGGGGGATCGCGGTTACGAGCAGTACTTC. Encoded protein: CASSPQGDRGYEQYF.